A selection of T cell receptor beta chains follows, all from one sample in a study of immune evolution from preneoplasia to lung adenocarcinoma. Only in-frame clones appear in the TCRdb table, and some are missing; sequencing was by immunoSEQ multiplex PCR. The sample has more than 7,500 clones, 80% to 85% seen once. Sequenced sample: FFPE minimally invasive lung adenocarcinoma tissue. The receptors stem from a person aged 70 to 85 with lung adenocarcinoma. Some clones in this sample may be carry-over from other donors' samples. Each CDR3 is given without its conserved first and last residue. Fields, in order: D gene, CDR3 length, clone size, V gene, CDR3 protein. The D gene is left open where the match is weak. Rows may omit the clone size; those that give it use once, few, many or a size class.

NA,10,NA,TRBV7-9,ASSLAGEGYT
NA,13,NA,TRBV30,AWSGGGGGIVGYT
NA,10,NA,TRBV30,AWDRSGNTIY
NA,13,NA,TRBV6-5,ASSYSRDSLYEQY
NA,16,few,TRBV4-1,ASSQGFREVSANYGYT
NA,13,few,TRBV6-5,ASSGGFSTGSPLH
NA,11,NA,TRBV27,ASSLGENTEAF
NA,11,NA,TRBV2,ASSQEGTGELF
NA,15,NA,TRBV7-2,ASSLGSGGLPGNTIY
NA,11,NA,TRBV5-4,ASSSQGTYEQY
NA,11,NA,TRBV5-8,ASSLGSNTEAF
TRBD1,10,NA,TRBV29-1,SAGQGMSGYT
TRBD2,13,NA,TRBV14,ASSQGLAGGVEQF
TRBD1,12,once,TRBV5-3,ARSQRETGCEQF
NA,13,NA,TRBV30,AWNPKGEGDTEAF
TRBD1,12,NA,TRBV6-1,ASSEFRGDTEAF
NA,11,NA,TRBV29-1,SARLAGTDTQY